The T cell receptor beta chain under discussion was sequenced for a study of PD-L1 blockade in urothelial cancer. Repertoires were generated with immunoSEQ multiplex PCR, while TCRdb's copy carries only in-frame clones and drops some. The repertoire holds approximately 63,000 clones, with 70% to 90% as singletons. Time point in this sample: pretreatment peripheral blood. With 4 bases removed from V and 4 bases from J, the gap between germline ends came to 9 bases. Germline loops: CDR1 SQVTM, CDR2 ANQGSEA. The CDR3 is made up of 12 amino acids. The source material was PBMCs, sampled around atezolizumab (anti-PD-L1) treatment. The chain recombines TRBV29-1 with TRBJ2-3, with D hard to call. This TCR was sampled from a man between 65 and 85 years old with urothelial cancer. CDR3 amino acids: CSVGATPDTQYF. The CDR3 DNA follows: TGCAGCGTTGGAGCTACCCCAGATACGCAGTATTTT.